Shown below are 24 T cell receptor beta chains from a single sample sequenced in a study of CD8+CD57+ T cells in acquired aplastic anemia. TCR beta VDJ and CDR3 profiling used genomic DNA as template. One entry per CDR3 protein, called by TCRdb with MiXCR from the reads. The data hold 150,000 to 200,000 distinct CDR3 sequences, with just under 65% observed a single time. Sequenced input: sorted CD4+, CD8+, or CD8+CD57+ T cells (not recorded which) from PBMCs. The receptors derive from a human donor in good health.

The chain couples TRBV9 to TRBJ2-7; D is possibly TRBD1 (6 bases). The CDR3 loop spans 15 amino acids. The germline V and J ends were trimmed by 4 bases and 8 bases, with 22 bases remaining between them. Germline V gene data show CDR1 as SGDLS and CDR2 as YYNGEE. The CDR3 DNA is TGTGCCAGCAGCTTAACTGTCTTGGGGGCGCAGCAGCAGTACTTC. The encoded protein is CASSLTVLGAQQQYF. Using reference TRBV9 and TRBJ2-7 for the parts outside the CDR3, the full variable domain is DSGVTQTPKHLITATGQRVTLRCSPRSGDLSVYWYQQSLDQGLQFLIQYYNGEERAKGNILERFSAQQFPDLHSELNLSSLELGDSALYFCASSLTVLGAQQQYFGPGTRLTVT.

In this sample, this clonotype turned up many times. The DNA for the CDR3 is TGTGCCACCAGCAGTGAGGGGAGGTTAGATACGCAGTATTTT. This sequence encodes CATSSEGRLDTQYF. The V and J genes are TRBV15 and TRBJ2-3, with D perhaps matching TRBD2 (6 bases). The CDR3 is made up of 14 amino acids. Deletions cut 3 bases from V and 5 bases from J, with 12 bases between. Germline CDR1 and CDR2: LNHNV and YYDKDF (reference sequence).

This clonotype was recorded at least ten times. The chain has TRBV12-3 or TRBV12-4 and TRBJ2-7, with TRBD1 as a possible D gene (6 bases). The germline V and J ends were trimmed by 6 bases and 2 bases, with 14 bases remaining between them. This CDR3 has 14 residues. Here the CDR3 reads CASSRPGTTYEQYF. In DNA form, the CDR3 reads TGTGCCAGCAGCCGACCCGGGACAACCTACGAGCAGTACTTC.

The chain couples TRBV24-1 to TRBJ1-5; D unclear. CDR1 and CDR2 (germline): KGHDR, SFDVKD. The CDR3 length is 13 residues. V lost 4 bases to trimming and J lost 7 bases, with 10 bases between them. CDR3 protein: CATSEYKGQPQHF. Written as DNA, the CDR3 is TGTGCCACCAGTGAGTACAAGGGACAGCCCCAGCATTTT.

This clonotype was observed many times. In DNA, the CDR3 is TGTGCCAGCAGTACGGGACAGGGGAGCGAGCAGTTCTTC. Translation gives CASSTGQGSEQFF. The chain carries TRBV2 and TRBJ2-1, with 10 bases fitting TRBD1. J gave up 10 bases and V 5 bases, and 5 bases lay outside the gene matches. In germline, CDR1 is SNHLY, CDR2 FYNNEI. The CDR3 totals 13 residues.

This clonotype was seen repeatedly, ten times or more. The CDR3 sequence is CASSGNREGSYEQYF. The CDR3 nucleotides are TGTGCCAGCAGCGGCAACCGGGAAGGGTCCTACGAGCAGTACTTC. This chain links TRBV9 with TRBJ2-7, with D tentatively TRBD2 (5 bases). Per the germline V gene, CDR1 is SGDLS and CDR2 is YYNGEE. V was cut by 3 bases and J by 1 base, with 14 bases left in between. The CDR3 contains 15 residues.

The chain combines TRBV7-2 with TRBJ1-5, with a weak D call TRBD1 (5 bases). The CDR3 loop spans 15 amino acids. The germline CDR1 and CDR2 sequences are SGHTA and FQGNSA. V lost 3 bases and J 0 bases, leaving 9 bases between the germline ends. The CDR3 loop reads CASSLEGTSNQPQHF. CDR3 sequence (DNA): TGTGCCAGCAGCTTGGAGGGGACTAGCAATCAGCCCCAGCATTTT.

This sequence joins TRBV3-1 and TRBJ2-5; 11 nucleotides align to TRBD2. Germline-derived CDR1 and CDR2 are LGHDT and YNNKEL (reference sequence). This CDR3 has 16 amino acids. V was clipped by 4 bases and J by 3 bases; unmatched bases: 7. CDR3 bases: TGTGCCAGCAGCCCCGGACTAGCGGGCAAAAAAGAGACCCAGTACTTC. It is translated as CASSPGLAGKKETQYF.

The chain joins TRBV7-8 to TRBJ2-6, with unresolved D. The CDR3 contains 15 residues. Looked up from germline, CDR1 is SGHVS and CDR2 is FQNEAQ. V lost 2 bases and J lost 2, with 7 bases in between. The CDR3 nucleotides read TGTGCCAGCAGCTTACGGCTCCCTGGGGCCAACGTCCTGACTTTC. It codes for CASSLRLPGANVLTF.

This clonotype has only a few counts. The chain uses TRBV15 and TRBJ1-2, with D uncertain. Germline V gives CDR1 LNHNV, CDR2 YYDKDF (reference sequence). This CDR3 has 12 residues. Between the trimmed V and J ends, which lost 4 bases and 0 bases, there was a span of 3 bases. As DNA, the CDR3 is TGTGCCACCAGCACAACTAACTATGGCTACACCTTC. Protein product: CATSTTNYGYTF.

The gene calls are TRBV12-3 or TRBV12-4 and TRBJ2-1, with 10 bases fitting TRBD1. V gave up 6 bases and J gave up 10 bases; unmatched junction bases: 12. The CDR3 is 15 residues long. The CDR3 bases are TGTGCCAGCAGCCGTGGAGGGACAGGGGCTTACGAGCAGTTCTTC. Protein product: CASSRGGTGAYEQFF.

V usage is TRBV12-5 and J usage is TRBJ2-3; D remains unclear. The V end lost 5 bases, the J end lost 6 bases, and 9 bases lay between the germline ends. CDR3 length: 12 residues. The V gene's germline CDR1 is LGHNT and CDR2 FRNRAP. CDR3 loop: CASGGVGDTQYF. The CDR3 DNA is TGTGCTAGTGGTGGGGTGGGGGATACGCAGTATTTT.

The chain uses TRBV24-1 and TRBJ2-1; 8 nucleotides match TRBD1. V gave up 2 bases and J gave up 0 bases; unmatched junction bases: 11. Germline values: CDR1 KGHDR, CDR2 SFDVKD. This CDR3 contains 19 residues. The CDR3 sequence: CATSDSLVRTGSSYNEQFF. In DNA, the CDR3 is TGTGCCACCAGTGATTCGCTAGTGCGGACAGGGTCCTCCTACAATGAGCAGTTCTTC.

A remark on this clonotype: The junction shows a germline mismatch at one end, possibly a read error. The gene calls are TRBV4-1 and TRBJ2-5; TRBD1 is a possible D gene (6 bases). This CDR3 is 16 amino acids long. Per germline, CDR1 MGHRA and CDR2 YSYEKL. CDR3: CASGQVVGRGRETQYF. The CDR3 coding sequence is TGCGCCAGCGGCCAAGTTGTCGGTAGGGGGAGAGAGACTCAGTACTTC.

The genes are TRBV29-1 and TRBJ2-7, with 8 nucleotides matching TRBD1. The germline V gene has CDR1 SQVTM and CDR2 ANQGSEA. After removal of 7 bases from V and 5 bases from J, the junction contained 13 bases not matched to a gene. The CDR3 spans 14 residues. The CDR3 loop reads CSAKTGQGANEQYF. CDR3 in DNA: TGCAGCGCCAAGACGGGGCAGGGGGCCAACGAGCAGTACTTC.

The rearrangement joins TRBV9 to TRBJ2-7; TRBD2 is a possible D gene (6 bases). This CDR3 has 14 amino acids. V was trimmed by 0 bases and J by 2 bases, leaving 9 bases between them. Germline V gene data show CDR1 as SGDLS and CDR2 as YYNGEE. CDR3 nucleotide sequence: TGTGCCAGCAGCGTAGGGGGAGGAGCCTACGAGCAGTACTTC. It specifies CASSVGGGAYEQYF.

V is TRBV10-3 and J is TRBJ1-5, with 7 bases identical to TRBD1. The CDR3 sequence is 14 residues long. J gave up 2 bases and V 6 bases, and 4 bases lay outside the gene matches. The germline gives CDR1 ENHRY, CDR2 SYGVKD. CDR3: CAISLQGGNQPQHF. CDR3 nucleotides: TGTGCCATCAGCCTCCAGGGGGGCAATCAGCCCCAGCATTTT.

The CDR3 sequence: CSAISIAAPGDTQYF. The CDR3 DNA reads as TGCAGTGCTATATCCATAGCGGCCCCCGGAGATACGCAGTATTTT. The chain carries TRBV20-1 and TRBJ2-3; D might be TRBD2 (6 bases). V lost 4 bases and J 5 bases, leaving 19 bases between the germline ends. CDR3 length: 15 residues. Per germline, CDR1 DFQATT and CDR2 SNEGSKA (reference sequence).

The CDR3 sequence is CASSLAGGPYNEQFF. The CDR3 nucleotides read TGTGCCAGCAGTTTAGCGGGAGGGCCTTACAATGAGCAGTTCTTC. The chain employs TRBV6-1 and TRBJ2-1, with 11 bases that match TRBD2. V dropped 5 bases and J dropped 4; count of bases not matched to a gene: 4. Per germline, CDR1 MNHNS and CDR2 SASEGT. The CDR3 loop spans 15 amino acids.

The CDR3: CATSREPQGEQYF. Here the CDR3 DNA reads TGTGCCACCAGCAGAGAGCCCCAAGGGGAGCAGTACTTC. The V gene is TRBV15, the J gene TRBJ2-7; D is uncertain. V gave up 0 bases and J gave up 7 bases, with 10 bases separating them. This CDR3 comprises 13 residues. Germline CDR1 reads LNHNV; CDR2 reads YYDKDF (reference sequence).

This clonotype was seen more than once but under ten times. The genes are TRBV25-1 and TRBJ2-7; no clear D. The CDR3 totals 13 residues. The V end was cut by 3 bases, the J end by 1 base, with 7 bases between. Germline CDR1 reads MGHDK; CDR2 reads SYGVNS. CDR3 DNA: TGTGCCAGCAGTGAGGGAATATCCTACGAGCAGTACTTC. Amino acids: CASSEGISYEQYF.

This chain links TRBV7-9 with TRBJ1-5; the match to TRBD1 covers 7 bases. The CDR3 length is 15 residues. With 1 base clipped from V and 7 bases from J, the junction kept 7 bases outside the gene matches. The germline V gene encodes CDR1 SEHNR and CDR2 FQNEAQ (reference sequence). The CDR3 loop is CASSLGGRGGQPQHF. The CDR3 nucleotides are TGTGCCAGCAGCTTAGGCGGCAGGGGGGGACAGCCCCAGCATTTT. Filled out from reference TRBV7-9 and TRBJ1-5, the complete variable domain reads DTGVSQNPRHKITKRGQNVTFRCDPISEHNRLYWYRQTLGQGPEFLTYFQNEAQLEKSRLLSDRFSAERPKGSFSTLEIQRTEQGDSAMYLCASSLGGRGGQPQHFGDGTRLSIL.

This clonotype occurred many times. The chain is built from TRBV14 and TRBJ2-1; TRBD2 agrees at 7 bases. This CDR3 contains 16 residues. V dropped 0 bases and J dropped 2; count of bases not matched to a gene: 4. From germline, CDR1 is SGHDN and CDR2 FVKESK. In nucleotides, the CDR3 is TGTGCCAGCAGCCAAGAGACCGGACTAGCCTACAATGAGCAGTTCTTC. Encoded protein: CASSQETGLAYNEQFF.

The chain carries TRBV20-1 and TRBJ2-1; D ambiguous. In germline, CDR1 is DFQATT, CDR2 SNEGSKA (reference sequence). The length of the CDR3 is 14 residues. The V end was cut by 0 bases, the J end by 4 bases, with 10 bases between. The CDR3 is CSARDILPYNEQFF. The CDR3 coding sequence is TGCAGTGCTAGAGATATCCTGCCTTACAATGAGCAGTTCTTC.